This T cell receptor beta chain came from a study of blood T cell repertoires in COVID-19. The protocol was immunoSEQ multiplex PCR, while the TCRdb copy is restricted to in-frame clones and leaves out a portion. The profile shows under 300,000 clones, 75% to 90% of them singletons. This sequence originates from a woman aged 60-75 years with active or convalescent COVID-19. Sequenced: peripheral blood.

CDR3 sequence: CASSQVSGGSFYEQYF. CDR3 DNA: TGTGCCAGCAGCCAAGTTAGCGGGGGGTCCTTCTACGAGCAGTACTTC. This rearrangement joins TRBV4-2 to TRBJ2-7, with 10 bases lining up with TRBD2. CDR3 size: 16 residues. J was trimmed by 3 bases and V by 1 base; bases with no gene match: 6. Germline CDR1 reads LGHNA; CDR2 reads YNFKEQ.